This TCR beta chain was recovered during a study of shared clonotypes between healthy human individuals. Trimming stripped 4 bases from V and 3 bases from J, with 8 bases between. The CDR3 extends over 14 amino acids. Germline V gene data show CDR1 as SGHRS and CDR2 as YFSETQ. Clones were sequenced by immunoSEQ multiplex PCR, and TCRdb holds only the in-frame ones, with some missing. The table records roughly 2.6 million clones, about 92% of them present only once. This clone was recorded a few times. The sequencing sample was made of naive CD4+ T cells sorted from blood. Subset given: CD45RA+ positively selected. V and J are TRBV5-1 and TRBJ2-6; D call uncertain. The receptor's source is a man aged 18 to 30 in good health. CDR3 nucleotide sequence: TGCGCCAGCAGCCCCTCTGGTGGGGCCAACGTCCTGACTTTC. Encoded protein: CASSPSGGANVLTF. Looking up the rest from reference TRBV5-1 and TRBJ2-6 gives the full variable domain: KAGVTQTPRYLIKTRGQQVTLSCSPISGHRSVSWYQQTPGQGLQFLFEYFSETQRNKGNFPGRFSGRQFSNSRSEMNVSTLELGDSALYLCASSPSGGANVLTFGAGSRLTVL.